This passage covers 25 T cell receptor beta chains from one sample sequenced in a study of blood T cell repertoires in COVID-19. TCRdb's copy holds only in-frame clones and misses some; the assay was immunoSEQ multiplex PCR. The repertoire consists of 70,000 or so clones, with approximately 80% occurring once and the leading ten covering 6% to 7%. Sample: peripheral blood. Source of these receptors: a woman aged 60-75 years with acute or convalescent COVID-19.

The chain is built from TRBV18 and TRBJ1-2; 7 bases are a match to TRBD1. The CDR3 is 13 amino acids. Per germline, CDR1 KGHSH and CDR2 LQKENI. The V segment lost 4 bases and the J segment 3 bases; nucleotides outside the gene matches: 2. CDR3 region: CASSRDSDYGYTF. The CDR3 DNA follows: TGTGCCAGCTCACGGGACAGTGACTATGGCTACACCTTC.

The gene calls are TRBV9 and TRBJ2-3; D is possibly TRBD2 (6 bases). Trimming removed 4 bases at V and 0 bases at J, with 24 bases between. The germline gives CDR1 SGDLS, CDR2 YYNGEE. CDR3 length: 19 residues. The CDR3 region has the DNA TGTGCCAGCAGCAACGCTTCCCTGGGTGAGGGACTTAGCACAGATACGCAGTATTTT. Its translation: CASSNASLGEGLSTDTQYF.

This rearrangement joins TRBV18 to TRBJ1-1, with 9 bases that match TRBD1. The V gene's germline CDR1 is KGHSH and CDR2 LQKENI. This CDR3 comprises 18 residues. The J segment lost 0 bases and the V segment lost 4 bases, leaving 12 bases of the junction unmatched. The CDR3 here is CASSLDLRQGGLNTEAFF. The CDR3 region has the DNA TGTGCCAGCTCACTTGACCTTAGACAGGGGGGGTTGAACACTGAAGCTTTCTTT.

This chain links TRBV5-4 with TRBJ1-1; TRBD1 agrees at 8 bases. CDR1 SGHNT and CDR2 YYREEE come from the germline V gene (reference sequence). Trimming took 4 bases from V and 3 from J; bases not matched to a gene: 2. The CDR3 contains 13 residues. CDR3 region: CASSADRDTEAFF. DNA of the CDR3: TGTGCCAGCAGCGCGGACAGGGACACTGAAGCTTTCTTT. The complete variable domain, with remaining parts taken from reference TRBV5-4 and TRBJ1-1, reads ETGVTQSPTHLIKTRGQQVTLRCSSQSGHNTVSWYQQALGQGPQFIFQYYREEENGRGNFPPRFSGLQFPNYSSELNVNALELDDSALYLCASSADRDTEAFFGQGTRLTVV.

The rearrangement joins TRBV10-3 to TRBJ1-2; D unclear. In germline, CDR1 is ENHRY, CDR2 SYGVKD. The CDR3 is 14 residues long. Deletions cut 7 bases from V and 2 bases from J, with 14 bases between. CDR3: CAIKTENTNYGYTF. CDR3 bases: TGTGCCATCAAAACAGAAAACACCAACTATGGCTACACCTTC.

This chain joins TRBV5-1 and TRBJ2-7, with 10 bases lining up with TRBD1. The CDR3 runs to 16 residues. Germline loops: CDR1 SGHRS, CDR2 YFSETQ. V dropped 4 bases and J dropped 3; count of bases not matched to a gene: 10. CDR3 in DNA: TGCGCCAGCAGCGGGGGGACAGGGGAAATTGGCTACGAGCAGTACTTC. Its protein product is CASSGGTGEIGYEQYF.

This chain joins TRBV7-9 and TRBJ2-1; perhaps TRBD2 as D (5 bases). This CDR3 spans 14 amino acids. Germline V CDR1 and CDR2: SEHNR, FQNEAQ (reference sequence). V was trimmed by 5 bases and J by 3 bases, leaving 11 bases between them. The CDR3 here is CASSPREYYNEQFF. In DNA, the CDR3 is TGTGCCAGCAGCCCCCGGGAATACTACAATGAGCAGTTCTTC.

With respect to this clone: Germline and junction disagree at one end, which may indicate a read error. CDR3 amino acids: CASSGTPF. The CDR3 DNA sequence: TGTGCCAGTAGCGGGACACCTTTT. V is TRBV19 and J is TRBJ1-4, with D perhaps matching TRBD1 (6 bases). Germline values: CDR1 LNHDA, CDR2 SQIVND (reference sequence). This CDR3 spans 8 amino acids. Complete variable domain (other parts from reference TRBV19 and TRBJ1-4): DGGITQSPKYLFRKEGQNVTLSCEQNLNHDAMYWYRQDPGQGLRLIYYSQIVNDFQKGDIAEGYSVSREKKESFPLTVTSAQKNPTAFYLCASSGTPFGSGTQLSVL.

The chain joins TRBV6-5 to TRBJ2-3, with TRBD2 as a possible D gene (7 bases). Germline loops: CDR1 MNHEY, CDR2 SVGAGI. V was trimmed by 8 bases and J by 6 bases, leaving 18 bases between them. The CDR3 runs 14 residues. CDR3 residues: CASRLGGGGDTQYF. The DNA of the CDR3 is TGTGCCAGCCGCCTTGGGGGGGGCGGGGATACGCAGTATTTT.

The V gene is TRBV3-1 (or the pseudogene TRBV3-2), the J gene TRBJ2-3; D possibly corresponds to TRBD2 (5 bases). This CDR3 comprises 15 residues. Germline values: CDR1 LGHDT, CDR2 YNNKEL (reference sequence). V was cut by 3 bases and J by 3 bases, with 13 bases left in between. The CDR3 protein is CASSQTPGITDTQYF. The CDR3 nucleotides are TGTGCCAGCAGCCAGACCCCGGGGATTACAGATACGCAGTATTTT.

The CDR3 spells CASSEQGATMNTEAFF. The CDR3 coding sequence is TGTGCCAGCAGTGAACAGGGGGCAACCATGAACACTGAAGCTTTCTTT. The rearrangement links TRBV25-1 to TRBJ1-1, with 8 bases matching TRBD1. Germline V CDR1 and CDR2: MGHDK, SYGVNS. V shed 2 bases, J shed 0 bases, and the junction held 5 bases outside the gene matches. The CDR3 totals 16 residues.

The chain uses TRBV5-6 and TRBJ1-6; D is ambiguous. Germline CDR1 SGHDT, CDR2 YYEEEE. CDR3 length equals 14 residues. V lost 1 base and J lost 4, with 6 bases in between. This CDR3 is CASSLTAYNSPLHF. In nucleotides, the CDR3 is TGTGCCAGCAGCTTGACAGCTTATAATTCACCCCTCCACTTT.

This clone was detected only a few times. V and J are TRBV19 and TRBJ1-2; no clear D gene. The CDR3 consists of 13 residues. Trimming shortened V by 3 bases and J by 8 bases, and 13 bases separated the two germline ends. Germline values: CDR1 LNHDA, CDR2 SQIVND (reference sequence). The CDR3 nucleotides read TGTGCCAGTAGTATCTCGGGGAGTGAGGGCTACACCTTC. Translation: CASSISGSEGYTF.

The chain uses TRBV5-1 and TRBJ2-5, with TRBD1 matching over 11 bases. The CDR3 totals 17 residues. The V gene end was trimmed by 0 bases and the J gene end by 5 bases; junction bases not matched to a gene: 9. The germline V gene encodes CDR1 SGHRS and CDR2 YFSETQ. The CDR3 DNA is TGCGCCAGCAGCTTGGCCCCTGGACAGGGGGCGACGGAGACCCAGTACTTC. Protein sequence: CASSLAPGQGATETQYF.

In this sample, this clone turned up once. This rearrangement joins TRBV6-5 to TRBJ2-1; 10 nucleotides agree with TRBD2. Germline-derived CDR1 and CDR2 are MNHEY and SVGAGI. The V segment lost 5 bases and the J segment 9 bases; nucleotides outside the gene matches: 7. The CDR3 totals 14 residues. The CDR3 region is CASSNERGGGEQFF. The CDR3 DNA reads as TGTGCCAGCAGTAACGAGCGGGGGGGAGGTGAGCAGTTCTTC.

This clone has just one count. V is TRBV3-1 (or the pseudogene TRBV3-2) and J is TRBJ2-3; D possibly corresponds to TRBD2 (5 bases). V lost 2 bases, J lost 4 bases, and 13 bases lay in between. Germline values: CDR1 LGHDT, CDR2 YNNKEL (reference sequence). The length of the CDR3 is 15 residues. CDR3 in amino acids: CASSQMSTGADTQYF. CDR3 sequence (DNA): TGTGCCAGCAGCCAAATGTCTACCGGGGCAGATACGCAGTATTTT.

The J gene is TRBJ2-3, the V gene TRBV4-2, with 7 bases identical to TRBD2. The J segment lost 0 bases and the V segment lost 4 bases, leaving 1 base of the junction unmatched. Germline loops: CDR1 LGHNA, CDR2 YNFKEQ. The CDR3 runs to 14 residues. This CDR3 reads CASSPSGSTDTQYF. The CDR3 nucleotides read TGTGCCAGCAGCCCTAGCGGAAGCACAGATACGCAGTATTTT.

V is TRBV7-9 and J is TRBJ2-1, with a weak D call TRBD2 (7 bases). The CDR3 consists of 15 residues. Germline V gives CDR1 SEHNR, CDR2 FQNEAQ (reference sequence). V was pared by 6 bases and J by 3 bases, with 15 bases between. This chain's CDR3 is CASRGGRGDYNEQFF. The CDR3 bases are TGTGCCAGCAGAGGGGGGAGGGGAGACTACAATGAGCAGTTCTTC.

The chain has TRBV15 and TRBJ2-1; TRBD2 aligns across 10 bases. CDR3 length: 17 amino acids. V lost 5 bases to trimming and J lost 7 bases; unmatched junction nucleotides: 14. The germline CDR1 and CDR2 sequences are LNHNV and YYDKDF (reference sequence). CDR3 in amino acids: CATSQLRAGGPWNEQFF. CDR3 sequence (DNA): TGTGCCACCAGCCAACTGAGAGCGGGGGGGCCTTGGAATGAGCAGTTCTTC.

The CDR3 DNA sequence: TGTGCCAGTAGAACGATGACAGGCGGATTATCACCCCTCCACTTT. The encoded protein is CASRTMTGGLSPLHF. This chain uses TRBV19 with TRBJ1-6; D is possibly TRBD1 (6 bases). CDR1 LNHDA and CDR2 SQIVND come from the germline V gene (reference sequence). V was shortened by 6 bases and J by 10 bases, with 19 bases between the two germline ends. The CDR3 loop spans 15 amino acids. Combining the CDR3 with reference TRBV19 and TRBJ1-6 gives the whole variable domain DGGITQSPKYLFRKEGQNVTLSCEQNLNHDAMYWYRQDPGQGLRLIYYSQIVNDFQKGDIAEGYSVSREKKESFPLTVTSAQKNPTAFYLCASRTMTGGLSPLHFGNGTRLTVT.

In nucleotides, the CDR3 is TGCGCCAGCAGCCTGACTAGCGGGGGGCCTTACAATGAGCAGTTCTTC. It codes for CASSLTSGGPYNEQFF. The chain employs TRBV4-1 and TRBJ2-1; TRBD2 matches at 13 bases. Germline CDR1 MGHRA, CDR2 YSYEKL. V gave up 4 bases and J gave up 4 bases; unmatched junction bases: 4. CDR3 length: 16 amino acids.

This sequence joins TRBV4-2 and TRBJ2-3, with 7 bases fitting TRBD2. From germline, CDR1 is LGHNA and CDR2 YNFKEQ. The CDR3 is made up of 18 amino acids. Trimming at V came to 4 bases and at J to 2 bases, leaving 15 bases not matched to a gene. The CDR3 bases are TGTGCCAGCAGCCCTCGGGGTGGGCTAGCGGCCTTCACAGATACGCAGTATTTT. It codes for CASSPRGGLAAFTDTQYF.

This rearrangement joins TRBV3-1 (or the pseudogene TRBV3-2) to TRBJ1-1; 8 nucleotides match TRBD1. The V gene end was trimmed by 5 bases and the J gene end by 6 bases; junction bases not matched to a gene: 8. The CDR3 loop spans 14 amino acids. CDR1 LGHDT and CDR2 YNNKEL come from the germline V gene (reference sequence). In DNA form, the CDR3 reads TGTGCCAGCAGCTTTGCCGACAGGGGTTCTGAAGCTTTCTTT. Translation gives CASSFADRGSEAFF.

V gene TRBV30 combines with J gene TRBJ1-5; D is possibly TRBD1 (5 bases). The CDR3 loop spans 13 amino acids. Trimming left V 4 bases short and J 2 bases short, with 9 bases between. The germline V gene has CDR1 GTSNPN and CDR2 SVGIG (reference sequence). CDR3 sequence: CAWNRGGNQPQHF. The DNA for the CDR3 is TGTGCCTGGAATCGGGGGGGCAATCAGCCCCAGCATTTT.

The rearrangement links TRBV5-1 to TRBJ2-2, with 10 bases that match TRBD1. The germline V gene encodes CDR1 SGHRS and CDR2 YFSETQ. CDR3 length: 15 amino acids. V was pared by 4 bases and J by 8 bases, with 8 bases of the junction left unmatched. The CDR3 sequence is CASSQRQGANGELFF. In DNA form, the CDR3 reads TGCGCCAGCAGCCAGCGACAGGGGGCTAATGGGGAGCTGTTTTTT. The variable domain in full, completed from reference TRBV5-1 and TRBJ2-2, reads KAGVTQTPRYLIKTRGQQVTLSCSPISGHRSVSWYQQTPGQGLQFLFEYFSETQRNKGNFPGRFSGRQFSNSRSEMNVSTLELGDSALYLCASSQRQGANGELFFGEGSRLTVL.